The next 11 T cell receptor beta chains were all read from a single sample in a study of a mutant IDH1 vaccine in newly diagnosed glioma. Clones were read by immunoSEQ multiplex PCR, and TCRdb kept only the in-frame ones, dropping some. The table records about 64,000 clones, 84% of them present only once. These receptors are not linked to any known antigen. Time point denoted: week 11, during vaccination. Vaccinated patients received 300 ug of mutant IDH1 20-mer peptide per dose, with topical imiquimod. The sequences come from PBMCs, collected from a glioma patient whose treatment included an IDH1 peptide vaccine. Receptors originate from a woman aged 50 to 65 with glioma.

The V and J genes are TRBV2 and TRBJ2-3; D unclear. This CDR3 region has 15 residues. With 6 bases removed from V and 0 bases from J, the gap between germline ends came to 13 bases. Germline CDR1 is SNHLY and CDR2 is FYNNEI. CDR3 sequence: CASRITFLSTDTQYF. CDR3 nucleotide sequence: TGTGCCAGCAGGATCACATTTTTGAGCACAGATACGCAGTATTTT.

This rearrangement joins TRBV5-6 to TRBJ1-1; TRBD1 might be the D (6 bases). The CDR3 spans 13 residues. Deletions cut 3 bases from V and 11 bases from J, with 17 bases between. Germline V lookup: CDR1 SGHDT, CDR2 YYEEEE. The CDR3 loop reads CASSWGLDQGAFF. The CDR3, as DNA: TGTGCCAGCAGCTGGGGTCTCGACCAGGGGGCTTTCTTT.

This chain links TRBV4-1 with TRBJ1-4, with D perhaps matching TRBD1 (6 bases). V lost 3 bases, J lost 7 bases, and 12 bases lay in between. Germline V gives CDR1 MGHRA, CDR2 YSYEKL. The CDR3 has 14 amino acids. The CDR3 DNA follows: TGCGCCAGCAGCCAGAGCCGGGGGCGTGAAAAACTGTTTTTT. Its translation is CASSQSRGREKLFF.

V and J are TRBV30 and TRBJ2-3; 8 nucleotides align to TRBD2. CDR3 length equals 15 residues. V was pared by 0 bases and J by 2 bases, with 4 bases of the junction left unmatched. In germline, CDR1 is GTSNPN, CDR2 SVGIG (reference sequence). CDR3 residues: CAWSVELADTDTQYF. CDR3 nucleotides: TGTGCCTGGAGTGTAGAACTAGCGGACACAGATACGCAGTATTTT.

The V gene is TRBV7-2, the J gene TRBJ1-1, with D possibly being TRBD1 (5 bases). The CDR3 is 17 residues long. V lost 6 bases and J 4 bases, leaving 24 bases between the germline ends. Germline values: CDR1 SGHTA, CDR2 FQGNSA. The CDR3 loop is CASSRLGGGSRGTEAFF. The CDR3 DNA sequence: TGTGCCAGCAGTCGCCTTGGGGGGGGGAGTCGGGGCACTGAAGCTTTCTTT.

The V call is TRBV30, the J call TRBJ1-4; no clear D gene. The V gene lost 1 base and the J gene lost 0 bases, with 9 bases spanning the gap. This CDR3 spans 15 amino acids. The germline gives CDR1 GTSNPN, CDR2 SVGIG (reference sequence). This CDR3 is CAWSGILATNEKLFF. The CDR3, as DNA: TGTGCCTGGAGTGGGATACTTGCAACTAATGAAAAACTGTTTTTT.

This chain joins TRBV19 and TRBJ1-3; D is unclear. There are 14 residues in the CDR3. Germline CDR1 LNHDA, CDR2 SQIVND (reference sequence). V dropped 6 bases and J dropped 3 bases, with 12 bases sitting between them. The CDR3 region has the DNA TGTGCCAGTAGGTCCAGGTTTTATGGAAACACCATATATTTT. Protein: CASRSRFYGNTIYF.

This chain links TRBV11-3 with TRBJ1-2; D not resolved. Germline V gives CDR1 SGHNT, CDR2 YENEEA. Trimming left V 1 base short and J 5 bases short, with 8 bases between. CDR3 length: 13 amino acids. CDR3 loop: CASSLAAEYGYTF. In DNA form, the CDR3 reads TGTGCCAGCAGCTTAGCGGCCGAGTATGGCTACACCTTC.

The J gene is TRBJ2-3, the V gene TRBV9; D gene uncertain. The ends were cut back, 2 bases at V and 6 bases at J, with 10 bases in the middle. This CDR3 has 13 amino acids. The germline gives CDR1 SGDLS, CDR2 YYNGEE. CDR3 DNA sequence: TGTGCCAGCAGCGTGTCTCGCATGGATACGCAGTATTTT. This encodes CASSVSRMDTQYF.

The rearrangement joins TRBV7-9 to TRBJ2-5; 11 bases fit TRBD2. V trimming: 3 bases; J trimming: 5 bases; junction bases outside the gene matches: 5. CDR1 is SEHNR, CDR2 FQNEAQ, per germline (reference sequence). The CDR3 loop spans 15 amino acids. In nucleotides, the CDR3 is TGTGCCAGCAGCTTTGGTAGCGGGGGGGCCGAGACCCAGTACTTC. Amino acid sequence: CASSFGSGGAETQYF. Full variable domain (rest looked up from reference TRBV7-9 and TRBJ2-5): DTGVSQNPRHKITKRGQNVTFRCDPISEHNRLYWYRQTLGQGPEFLTYFQNEAQLEKSRLLSDRFSAERPKGSFSTLEIQRTEQGDSAMYLCASSFGSGGAETQYFGPGTRLLVL.

The rearrangement links TRBV27 to TRBJ1-4; D might be TRBD1 (5 bases). CDR1 and CDR2 from the germline V gene are MNHEY and SMNVEV (reference sequence). The length of the CDR3 is 16 residues. Trimming removed 5 bases from V and 6 bases from J, with 19 bases in between. In nucleotides, the CDR3 is TGTGCCAGCAGTCCCACCGGGGCGCGGTACGATGAAAAACTGTTTTTT. It codes for CASSPTGARYDEKLFF.